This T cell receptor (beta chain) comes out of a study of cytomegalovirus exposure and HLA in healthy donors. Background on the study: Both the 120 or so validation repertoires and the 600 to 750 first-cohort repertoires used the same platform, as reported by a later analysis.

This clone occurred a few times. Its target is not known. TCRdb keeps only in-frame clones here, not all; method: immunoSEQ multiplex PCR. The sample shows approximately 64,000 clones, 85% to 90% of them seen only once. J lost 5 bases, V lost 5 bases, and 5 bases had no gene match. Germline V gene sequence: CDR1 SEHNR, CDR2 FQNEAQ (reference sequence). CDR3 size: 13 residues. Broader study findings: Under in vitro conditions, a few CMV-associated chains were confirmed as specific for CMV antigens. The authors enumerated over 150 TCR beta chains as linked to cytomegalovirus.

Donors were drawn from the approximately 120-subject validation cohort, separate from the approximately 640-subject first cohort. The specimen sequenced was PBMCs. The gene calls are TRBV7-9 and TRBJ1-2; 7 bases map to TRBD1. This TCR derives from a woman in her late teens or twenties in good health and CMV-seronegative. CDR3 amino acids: CASSHTTGYGYTF. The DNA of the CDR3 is TGTGCCAGCAGCCACACGACAGGGTATGGCTACACCTTC.